The entry below gives a single TCR beta chain sequence along with its context. Antigen specificity is unknown. These data originate in a study of a mutant IDH1 vaccine in newly diagnosed glioma. The overall study: Sex among treated patients split about 60% male, about 40% female; mean age was approximately 40 years. Patients had received radiotherapy, temozolomide, or both previously, most receiving both.

CDR1 MNHNS and CDR2 SASEGT come from the germline V gene. The CDR3 runs to 14 residues. V lost 10 bases to trimming and J lost 2 bases, with 16 bases between them. Profiling relied on immunoSEQ multiplex PCR, and the TCRdb table lists in-frame clones only, not all of them. The sample lists about 65,000 clones, approximately 84% occurring once. The sample's time point: week 23, last vaccination. Vaccination used 300 ug of mutant IDH1 20-mer peptide per dose, with topical imiquimod. The sequence was collected from a man aged 25-45 years with glioma. This rearrangement joins TRBV6-1 to TRBJ2-3; unclear D gene. Material: PBMCs, obtained from a glioma patient whose treatment included an IDH1 peptide vaccine. DNA for the CDR3: TGTGCCACCTATCTAGTGTCCTCCACAGATACGCAGTATTTT. It specifies CATYLVSSTDTQYF.